The clone carrying this T cell receptor beta chain was observed at least ten times. Its target is unknown. The data are from a study of T cells in Graves' hyperthyroidism and ophthalmopathy. General study findings and limits: In blood, most of the thyroid clonotypes expanded above 0.001 were also present. Progression to ophthalmopathy was predicted a median of approximately 6.4 months early.

The CDR3 covers 13 residues. The V end was cut by 6 bases, the J end by 3 bases, with 12 bases between. The V gene's germline CDR1 is SNHLY and CDR2 FYNNEI. Patients counted as stable if ophthalmopathy did not develop within 18 months. Using over 8.5 ml of fresh peripheral blood, PBMCs were prepared. TCR beta CDR3 regions were amplified from RNA. The HTBI set primed first-round TCR CDR3 RT-PCR. One entry per CDR3 protein, called by TCRdb with MiXCR from the multiplex PCR reads. The table lists about 620,000 distinct CDR3 sequences, roughly 15% of them singletons. The sequence was collected from a woman aged 30 to 39 with Graves' hyperthyroidism. The specimen sequenced was blood. V usage is TRBV2 and J usage is TRBJ2-7; D ambiguous. CDR3 sequence: CASRVRVNYEQYF. CDR3 in DNA: TGTGCCAGCAGGGTAAGAGTGAACTACGAGCAGTACTTC.